The present T cell receptor beta chain was sequenced within a study of response to subunit inactivated influenza vaccine. Study observations and caveats: It was the authors' suggestion that each seasonal influenza vaccination recruits few new T cells.

With regard to this clonotype: Its target is not known.

After removal of 3 bases from V and 1 base from J, the junction contained 4 bases not matched to a gene. Germline values: CDR1 SGHTA, CDR2 FQGNSA. The length of the CDR3 is 15 residues. A single record per CDR3 protein comes from TCRdb applying MiXCR to the RT-PCR reads. The data contain hundreds of thousands of distinct CDR3 sequences, around 16% of them singletons. Sequenced material: PBMCs from blood, taken roughly 13 days after vaccination. The sequence derives from a man in his fifties who received an inactivated influenza vaccine. The V gene is TRBV7-2, the J gene TRBJ1-1, with 8 bases aligning to TRBD1. Here the CDR3 DNA reads TGTGCCAGCAGCTTTGGACAGGGCGGGAACACTGAAGCTTTCTTT. Its protein product is CASSFGQGGNTEAFF.